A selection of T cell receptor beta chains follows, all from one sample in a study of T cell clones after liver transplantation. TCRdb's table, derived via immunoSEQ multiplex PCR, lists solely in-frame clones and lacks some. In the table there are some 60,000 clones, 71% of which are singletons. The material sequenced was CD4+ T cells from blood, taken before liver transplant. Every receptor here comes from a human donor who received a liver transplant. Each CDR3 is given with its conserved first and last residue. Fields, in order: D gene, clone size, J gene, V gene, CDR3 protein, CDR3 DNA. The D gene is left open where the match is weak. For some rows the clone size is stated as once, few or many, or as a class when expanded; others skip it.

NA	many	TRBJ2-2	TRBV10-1	CASSMGHSTGELFF	TGCGCCAGCAGTATGGGACATTCCACCGGGGAGCTGTTTTTT
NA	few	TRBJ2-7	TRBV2	CASTKLGAGSYEQYF	TGTGCCAGCACCAAGCTAGGGGCAGGGTCCTACGAGCAGTACTTC
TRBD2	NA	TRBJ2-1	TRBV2	CASSVRGGLEQFF	TGTGCCAGCAGTGTGCGGGGGGGGCTTGAGCAGTTCTTC
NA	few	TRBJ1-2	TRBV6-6	CASKGAIWSGYTF	TGTGCCAGCAAAGGGGCCATATGGTCTGGCTACACCTTC
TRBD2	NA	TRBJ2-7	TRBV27	CASSLAGGYEQYF	TGTGCCAGCAGCCTAGCGGGGGGTTACGAGCAGTACTTC
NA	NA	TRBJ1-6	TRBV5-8	CASSRITENSPLHF	TGTGCCAGCAGCCGGATCACAGAGAATTCACCCCTCCACTTT
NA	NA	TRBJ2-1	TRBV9	CASSVRLVTNNEQFF	TGTGCCAGCAGCGTCCGACTAGTCACCAACAATGAGCAGTTCTTC
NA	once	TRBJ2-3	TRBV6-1	CASSAQQGGKDTQYF	TGTGCCAGCAGCGCACAACAGGGTGGAAAAGATACGCAGTATTTT
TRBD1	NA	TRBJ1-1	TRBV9	CASMPGGQGAVTEAFF	TGTGCCAGCATGCCGGGGGGACAGGGGGCAGTCACTGAAGCTTTCTTT
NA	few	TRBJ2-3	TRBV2	CASSQTDTQYF	TGTGCCAGCAGTCAGACAGATACGCAGTATTTT
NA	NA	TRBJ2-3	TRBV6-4	CASSAGTAPEDTQYF	TGTGCCAGCAGTGCCGGGACTGCGCCCGAAGATACGCAGTATTTT
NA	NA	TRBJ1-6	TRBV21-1	CASRTGLDLNSPLHF	TGTGCCAGCAGGACAGGCCTTGACCTTAATTCACCCCTCCACTTT
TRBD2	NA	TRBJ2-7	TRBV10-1	CASSTSGGAYEQYF	TGCGCCAGCAGTACTAGCGGGGGTGCCTACGAGCAGTACTTC
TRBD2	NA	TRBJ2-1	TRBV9	CASSVATSGEGEQFF	TGTGCCAGCAGCGTAGCGACTAGCGGGGAGGGTGAGCAGTTCTTC
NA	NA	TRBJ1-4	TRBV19	CASSMIQINNEKLFF	TGTGCCAGTAGTATGATACAGATCAATAATGAAAAACTGTTTTTT
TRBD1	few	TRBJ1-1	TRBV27	CASRRKRGRGSPNTEAFF	TGTGCCAGCAGACGCAAAAGGGGGCGAGGGTCTCCGAACACTGAAGCTTTCTTT
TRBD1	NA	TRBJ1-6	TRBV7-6	CASSRTGGNSPLHF	TGTGCCAGCAGCCGGACAGGGGGAAATTCACCCCTCCACTTT
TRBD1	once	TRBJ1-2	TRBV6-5	CASSTGTGVINGYTF	TGTGCCAGCAGTACCGGGACAGGGGTGATTAATGGCTACACCTTC
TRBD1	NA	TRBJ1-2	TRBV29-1	CSVGAGTGNGYTF	TGCAGCGTAGGAGCCGGGACAGGGAATGGCTACACCTTC
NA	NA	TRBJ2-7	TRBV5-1	CASSPEGAVPYEQYF	TGCGCCAGCAGCCCGGAGGGGGCAGTCCCCTACGAGCAGTACTTC
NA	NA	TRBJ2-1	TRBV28	CASWGVSGGNEQFF	TGTGCCAGCTGGGGGGTATCAGGGGGCAATGAGCAGTTCTTC
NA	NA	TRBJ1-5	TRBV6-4	CASSPDFSNQPQHF	TGTGCCAGTTCACCGGACTTTAGCAATCAGCCCCAGCATTTT
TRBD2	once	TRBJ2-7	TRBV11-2	CASSLGPSGISYEQYF	TGTGCCAGCAGCTTAGGCCCTAGCGGGATCTCCTACGAGCAGTACTTC
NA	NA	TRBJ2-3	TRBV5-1	CASSRGLDRVTDTQYF	TGCGCCAGCAGCAGGGGACTCGATCGAGTGACAGATACGCAGTATTTT
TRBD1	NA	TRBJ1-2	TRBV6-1	CASSAGTGLGYTF	TGTGCCAGCAGCGCCGGGACAGGGCTTGGCTACACCTTC
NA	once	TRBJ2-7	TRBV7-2	CASSLGGGAHYEQYF	TGTGCCAGCAGCTTAGGAGGAGGGGCACACTACGAGCAGTACTTC
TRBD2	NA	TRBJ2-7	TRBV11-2	CASSGLAGGFKEQYF	TGTGCCAGCAGCGGACTAGCGGGGGGATTTAAAGAGCAGTACTTC
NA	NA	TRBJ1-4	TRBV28	CASSLLDRLFF	TGTGCCAGCAGTTTATTAGACAGACTGTTTTTT
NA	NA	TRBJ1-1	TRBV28	CASSSPGLQAFF	TGTGCCAGCAGTTCCCCTGGACTTCAAGCTTTCTTT
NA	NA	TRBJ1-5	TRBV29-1	CSVEETAGQPQHF	TGCAGCGTTGAAGAAACGGCGGGTCAGCCCCAGCATTTT
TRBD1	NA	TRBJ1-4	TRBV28	CASSFSGQGFEKLFF	TGTGCCAGCAGTTTCTCGGGACAGGGCTTTGAAAAACTGTTTTTT
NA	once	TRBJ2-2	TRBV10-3	CAISEFVGRADGELFF	TGTGCCATCAGTGAGTTTGTAGGCAGGGCGGACGGGGAGCTGTTTTTT
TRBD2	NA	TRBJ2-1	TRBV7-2	CASSPGLAGGPFNEQFF	TGTGCCAGCAGCCCGGGACTAGCGGGGGGGCCTTTCAATGAGCAGTTCTTC
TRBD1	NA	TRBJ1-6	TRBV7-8	CASSPRPGQGGSPLHF	TGTGCCAGCAGCCCCCGTCCGGGACAGGGAGGTTCACCCCTCCACTTT
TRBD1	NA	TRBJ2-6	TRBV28	CASSSLIQGAGANVLTF	TGTGCCAGCAGTTCCCTCATACAGGGGGCCGGGGCCAACGTCCTGACTTTC
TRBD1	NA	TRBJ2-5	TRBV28	CATGFTGVGQETQYF	TGTGCCACCGGATTTACAGGGGTGGGGCAAGAGACCCAGTACTTC
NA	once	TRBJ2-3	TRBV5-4	CASSSAGTHTDTQYF	TGTGCCAGCAGCTCAGCGGGGACACACACAGATACGCAGTATTTT
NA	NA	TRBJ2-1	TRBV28	CASSLGQGLTNEQFF	TGTGCCAGCAGCTTAGGACAGGGACTAACGAATGAGCAGTTCTTC
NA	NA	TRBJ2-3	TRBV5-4	CASSLMGEDTQYF	TGTGCCAGCAGCTTGATGGGAGAAGATACGCAGTATTTT
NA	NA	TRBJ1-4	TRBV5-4	CASSSGTSDEKLFF	TGTGCCAGCAGCTCCGGGACTTCAGATGAAAAACTGTTTTTT
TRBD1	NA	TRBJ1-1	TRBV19	CASSMGGTGKTTEAFF	TGTGCCAGTAGTATGGGGGGGACAGGAAAAACCACTGAAGCTTTCTTT